The next 21 T cell receptor beta chains were all read from a single sample in a study of T cell responses to AZD1222 COVID-19 vaccine. Clones were read by immunoSEQ multiplex PCR, and TCRdb kept only the in-frame ones, dropping some. Counted here are under 120,000 clones, approximately 90% occurring once; the ten biggest clones make up 2.5%. The source was peripheral blood, collected 28 days after the second AZD1222 dose. Receptors were obtained from an adult who received the AZD1222 COVID-19 vaccine.

The chain joins TRBV19 to TRBJ1-2, with D perhaps TRBD1 (6 bases). Trimming shortened V by 6 bases and J by 0 bases, and 14 bases separated the two germline ends. Germline V CDR1 and CDR2: LNHDA, SQIVND (reference sequence). The CDR3 length is 15 residues. The CDR3 is CASRPTGVTNYGYTF. CDR3 in DNA: TGTGCCAGTAGACCGACAGGAGTAACTAACTATGGCTACACCTTC.

This clone has a single count. The chain's CDR3 is CASSIDATSGANVLTF. CDR3 nucleotides: TGTGCCAGTAGTATAGATGCGACCTCTGGGGCCAACGTCCTGACTTTC. The chain links TRBV19 to TRBJ2-6; D is uncertain. This CDR3 spans 16 amino acids. Germline V gene lookup returns CDR1 LNHDA and CDR2 SQIVND (reference sequence). V was shortened by 0 bases and J by 0 bases, with 6 bases between the two germline ends.

The chain combines TRBV3-1 (or the pseudogene TRBV3-2) with TRBJ2-1, with 11 bases that match TRBD1. Germline V CDR1 and CDR2: LGHDT, YNNKEL (reference sequence). The CDR3 length is 16 residues. With V trimmed by 6 bases and J by 1 base, 5 bases remained unmatched. The CDR3 DNA reads as TGTGCCAGCAGAAGGACAGGGGGCGTTTCCTACAATGAGCAGTTCTTC. Its protein is CASRRTGGVSYNEQFF.

The genes are TRBV29-1 and TRBJ1-1; tentatively, D is TRBD1 (5 bases). The germline gives CDR1 SQVTM, CDR2 ANQGSEA. The CDR3 is 13 residues long. Deletions cut 7 bases from V and 2 bases from J, with 14 bases between. CDR3 protein: CSARQTINTEAFF. DNA of the CDR3: TGCAGCGCCCGACAGACAATAAACACTGAAGCTTTCTTT.

The chain carries TRBV9 and TRBJ2-1; TRBD2 is a possible D gene (6 bases). V was clipped by 5 bases and J by 8 bases, with 20 bases between them. Germline assignment: CDR1 SGDLS and CDR2 YYNGEE. This CDR3 has 15 amino acids. The CDR3 protein is CASSGTQLPRDEQFF. Here the CDR3 DNA reads TGTGCCAGCAGTGGGACTCAACTCCCTCGAGATGAGCAGTTCTTC.

This clone has a handful of counts. This sequence joins TRBV27 and TRBJ2-7, with 10 bases matching TRBD1. Germline CDR1 and CDR2: MNHEY and SMNVEV (reference sequence). Trimming removed 2 bases from V and 2 bases from J; junction bases left unmatched: 9. The CDR3 spans 17 residues. The CDR3 region is CASSLAPGQGPPYEQYF. The CDR3 region has the DNA TGTGCCAGCAGTTTAGCCCCGGGACAGGGGCCCCCCTACGAGCAGTACTTC.

This chain links TRBV27 with TRBJ2-7; D may correspond to TRBD1 or TRBD2 (5 bases each). CDR3 length: 22 residues. From germline, CDR1 is MNHEY and CDR2 SMNVEV (reference sequence). Deletions cut 3 bases from V and 0 bases from J, with 33 bases between. This CDR3 reads CASSFLLPRIVSGTKSSYEQYF. The CDR3 nucleotides read TGTGCCAGCAGTTTCCTACTCCCCAGGATAGTCTCCGGGACGAAAAGCTCCTACGAGCAGTACTTC.

This chain uses TRBV29-1 with TRBJ2-2, with D hard to call. CDR1 is SQVTM, CDR2 ANQGSEA, per germline. V lost 3 bases and J 1 base, leaving 6 bases between the germline ends. This CDR3 has 13 residues. The CDR3 reads CSVDSGNTGELFF. The DNA for the CDR3 is TGCAGCGTTGATTCAGGGAACACCGGGGAGCTGTTTTTT.

The chain joins TRBV2 to TRBJ1-1; D is unclear. The germline CDR1 and CDR2 sequences are SNHLY and FYNNEI. Trimming took off 8 bases at V and 1 base at J, with 14 bases between the two ends. CDR3 length equals 14 residues. CDR3 loop: CASEARRENTEAFF. CDR3 in DNA: TGTGCCAGCGAGGCACGGCGGGAGAACACTGAAGCTTTCTTT.

The rearrangement links TRBV5-1 to TRBJ2-1, with 10 bases matching TRBD1. J lost 6 bases, V lost 7 bases, and 10 bases had no gene match. Germline assignment: CDR1 SGHRS and CDR2 YFSETQ. CDR3 length equals 15 residues. The CDR3 DNA is TGCGCCAGCTACACTGGGACAGGGGTTGGCAATGAGCAGTTCTTC. Translating it yields CASYTGTGVGNEQFF. Looking up the rest from reference TRBV5-1 and TRBJ2-1 gives the full variable domain: KAGVTQTPRYLIKTRGQQVTLSCSPISGHRSVSWYQQTPGQGLQFLFEYFSETQRNKGNFPGRFSGRQFSNSRSEMNVSTLELGDSALYLCASYTGTGVGNEQFFGPGTRLTVL.

V and J are TRBV4-1 and TRBJ1-1; TRBD1 might be the D (5 bases). The length of the CDR3 is 15 residues. CDR1 MGHRA and CDR2 YSYEKL come from the germline V gene. V lost 5 bases and J 1 base, leaving 14 bases between the germline ends. The CDR3 DNA reads as TGCGCCAGCAGCGCCGGGGAACAGGCGAACACTGAAGCTTTCTTT. Encoded protein: CASSAGEQANTEAFF.

The chain is built from TRBV18 and TRBJ2-5, with 9 bases fitting TRBD2. This CDR3 is built from 15 residues. Germline-derived CDR1 and CDR2 are KGHSH and LQKENI. The V gene end was trimmed by 2 bases and the J gene end by 5 bases; junction bases not matched to a gene: 6. In DNA, the CDR3 is TGTGCCAGCTCACCAAGCCTAGCGGGAATTGAGACCCAGTACTTC. Protein: CASSPSLAGIETQYF. Looking up the rest from reference TRBV18 and TRBJ2-5 gives the full variable domain: NAGVMQNPRHLVRRRGQEARLRCSPMKGHSHVYWYRQLPEEGLKFMVYLQKENIIDESGMPKERFSAEFPKEGPSILRIQQVVRGDSAAYFCASSPSLAGIETQYFGPGTRLLVL.

The chain links TRBV2 to TRBJ1-2; no firm D call. Germline V CDR1 and CDR2: SNHLY, FYNNEI. The CDR3 is 11 residues long. V lost 7 bases and J lost 6, with 9 bases in between. CDR3 nucleotide sequence: TGTGCCAGCAATGCCTATGATGGCTACACCTTC. The encoded protein is CASNAYDGYTF.

The rearrangement links TRBV5-1 to TRBJ2-5; D not certain. Germline CDR1 SGHRS, CDR2 YFSETQ. The CDR3 spans 14 residues. Trimming stripped 0 bases from V and 4 bases from J, with 10 bases between. The CDR3 DNA reads as TGCGCCAGCAGCTTGGGGTCGGTTCGAGAGACCCAGTACTTC. Its translation: CASSLGSVRETQYF.

The chain links TRBV5-1 to TRBJ1-6; D unclear. The CDR3 runs to 16 residues. CDR1 and CDR2 (germline): SGHRS, YFSETQ. V lost 5 bases and J 1 base, leaving 13 bases between the germline ends. Here the CDR3 DNA reads TGCGCCAGCAGACTGGACTTAAGTTCCTATAATTCACCCCTCCACTTT. This translates into CASRLDLSSYNSPLHF.

The V call is TRBV6-5, the J call TRBJ1-1; a weak D match, TRBD1 (5 bases). V shed 7 bases and J shed 3 bases, with 9 bases lying between them. Per the germline V gene, CDR1 is MNHEY and CDR2 is SVGAGI. The CDR3 spans 12 residues. In DNA form, the CDR3 reads TGTGCCAGCAAATCAGGGTACACTGAAGCTTTCTTT. This codes for CASKSGYTEAFF.

This chain joins TRBV6-1 and TRBJ2-7; D assignment may be TRBD1 or TRBD2 (5 bases each). The germline V gene encodes CDR1 MNHNS and CDR2 SASEGT. The CDR3 consists of 14 residues. Trimming pared 1 base from V and 4 bases from J, leaving 11 bases between. CDR3 protein: CASSEGGFSYEQYF. CDR3 DNA: TGTGCCAGCAGTGAAGGGGGGTTTAGTTACGAGCAGTACTTC.

The chain uses TRBV28 and TRBJ1-4, with 8 positions matching TRBD1. J gave up 6 bases and V 5 bases, and 8 bases lay outside the gene matches. The CDR3 consists of 15 residues. Germline-derived CDR1 and CDR2 are MDHEN and SYDVKM. Here the CDR3 DNA reads TGTGCCAGCAGTCTATTGACAGGGGCCGATGAAAAACTGTTTTTT. This codes for CASSLLTGADEKLFF.

The chain links TRBV19 to TRBJ2-3, with 8 bases aligning to TRBD2. This CDR3 has 14 residues. In germline, CDR1 is LNHDA, CDR2 SQIVND (reference sequence). The J segment lost 0 bases and the V segment lost 9 bases, leaving 5 bases of the junction unmatched. CDR3 sequence reads: CASKGLVSTDTQYF. As DNA, the CDR3 is TGTGCCAGCAAGGGACTAGTAAGCACAGATACGCAGTATTTT.

This clone was detected a few times. V usage is TRBV5-8 and J usage is TRBJ1-1, with D perhaps TRBD1 (6 bases). Deletions cut 2 bases from V and 4 bases from J, with 9 bases between. Germline CDR1 reads SGHTS; CDR2 reads YDEGEE. The CDR3 has 13 residues. This CDR3 reads CASSLIGGTEAFF. The CDR3 DNA sequence: TGTGCCAGCAGCTTAATAGGGGGCACTGAAGCTTTCTTT.

This clone was recorded only once. The rearrangement joins TRBV10-3 to TRBJ2-2, with D perhaps TRBD1 (6 bases). V was trimmed by 5 bases and J by 4 bases, leaving 14 bases between them. This CDR3 has 15 amino acids. Germline loops: CDR1 ENHRY, CDR2 SYGVKD. The CDR3 DNA reads as TGTGCCATCAGTAAGAATACAGGGAGCACCGGGGAGCTGTTTTTT. Its protein product is CAISKNTGSTGELFF.